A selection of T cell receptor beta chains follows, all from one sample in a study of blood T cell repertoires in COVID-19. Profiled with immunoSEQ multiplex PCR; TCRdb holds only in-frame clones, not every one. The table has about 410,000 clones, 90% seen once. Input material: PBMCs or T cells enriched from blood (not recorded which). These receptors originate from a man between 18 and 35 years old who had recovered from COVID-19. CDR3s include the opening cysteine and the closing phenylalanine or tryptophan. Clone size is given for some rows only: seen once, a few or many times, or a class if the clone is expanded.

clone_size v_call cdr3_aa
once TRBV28 CASIPPPGQGTSGNTIYF
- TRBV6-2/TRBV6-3 CASSSSVGLGGYTF
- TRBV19 CASSPGSGRRSDTQYF
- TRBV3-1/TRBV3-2 CASSQDFRRTLTGDEKLFF
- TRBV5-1 CASSLAGGGSHNEQFF
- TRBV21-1 CASSKGDPRLAGGYEQYF
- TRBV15 CATSRVHATNEKLFF
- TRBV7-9 CASSEKRVPNEKLFF
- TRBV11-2 CASSLRGGQFGTDTQYF
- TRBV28 CASSLGIEGGLFF
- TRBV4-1 CASSPGTFGYTF
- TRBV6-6 CASSYSTSGGTQYF
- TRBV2 CASSELGFYGYTF
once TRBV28 CASREDRAGQPQHF
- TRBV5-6 CASSADRREKLFF
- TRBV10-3 CAISEFSGRTNTGELFF
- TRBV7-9 CASSLAGTGASNYGYTF
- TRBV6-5 CASSYSRGRGYTF
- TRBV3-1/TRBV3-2 CASSQLGGANTGELFF
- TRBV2 CASRAGQGIYEQYF
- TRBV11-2 CASSSGTGGPRDEQFF
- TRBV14 CASSQLPDRAYEQYF
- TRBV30 CAFSGLAGVRGYEQYF
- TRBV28 CASSSGSLSNQPQHF
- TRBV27 CASSQPGDTGELFF
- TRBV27 CASSLAGQGGYTF
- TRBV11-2 CASSLAVGRSNTEAFF
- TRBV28 CASTLQGAQGYGYTF
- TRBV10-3 CAIKGARNTEAFF